This T cell receptor beta chain was sequenced in a study of PD-1 blockade in classical Hodgkin lymphoma. The study's findings and limits: Healthy donors were reported to have higher baseline TCR diversity than newly diagnosed patients. Still unresolved is the cause of the repertoire differences, which may be disease activity or prior therapy.

Every patient experienced relapse after autologous stem cell transplantation, and brentuximab vedotin exposure varied. In regard to this clone: Its antigen remains unknown.

The V and J ends lost 4 bases and 2 bases respectively, with 9 bases between them. Germline CDR1 reads SGHRS; CDR2 reads YFSETQ. This CDR3 is 13 amino acids long. Clones were sequenced by immunoSEQ multiplex PCR, and TCRdb holds only the in-frame ones, with some missing. The sample yields tens of thousands of clones, roughly 80% seen once. This TCR was sampled from a human donor with classical Hodgkin lymphoma. The sequencing here drew on peripheral blood mononuclear cells (PBMCs), taken before the second cycle of nivolumab. V and J are TRBV5-1 and TRBJ1-2; maybe TRBD1 (6 bases). The CDR3 DNA reads TGCGCCAGCAGCCCCGGGACAAACTATGGCTACACCTTC. Protein: CASSPGTNYGYTF.